This T cell receptor beta chain was captured by sequencing in a study of shared clonotypes between healthy human individuals. Study summary: Researchers drew samples from two women and a few men aged 18 to 49. Study-level findings and limits: Sampling covered blood only; tissue repertoires likely differ. The naive CD4 repertoires of several donors were compared, and roughly 5% of clonotypes were shared.

Comment on this clone: Its specificity is not known.

The data were produced by immunoSEQ multiplex PCR, yet TCRdb's version contains in-frame clones alone and is incomplete. The sample lists more than 400,000 clones; 95% to 97% were seen once. The CDR3 consists of 14 residues. CDR1 and CDR2 (germline): MDHEN, SYDVKM. The V gene is TRBV28, the J gene TRBJ2-5; TRBD1 agrees at 8 bases. Near its end, the DNA agrees better with TRBJ2-7, so the J call may be wrong. The receptor was isolated from a woman between 25 and 40 years old in good health. The material sequenced was naive CD4+ T cells sorted from blood. This sample's subset: CD45RA+ positively selected. The DNA of the CDR3 is TGTGCCAGCAGCCAGGACAGGGAAACTTACGAGCAGTACTTC. It codes for CASSQDRETYEQYF.